A selection of T cell receptor beta chains follows, all from one sample in a study of Graves' ophthalmopathy and Graves' hyperthyroidism. TCRdb used MiXCR to reprocess the multiplex PCR reads, holding one entry per CDR3 protein. The sample includes about 590,000 distinct CDR3 sequences, under 45% of them seen just once. The source material was peripheral blood or thyroid tissue (not recorded which). These receptor sequences come from an adult man with Graves' hyperthyroidism. The CDR3 runs from the conserved cysteine through the conserved F or W. The D gene is left open where the match is weak. Not every row has a clone size; where given, it reads once, few, many or a size class.

clone size	J gene	D gene	V gene	CDR3 DNA	CDR3 protein
few	TRBJ2-3	TRBD1	TRBV29-1	TGCAGCGTTGAGCCGGACCGGGACAGGGTCACAGATACGCAGTATTTT	CSVEPDRDRVTDTQYF
many	TRBJ1-6	-	TRBV5-5	TGTGCCAGCAGCTTGAAGACATTATTTAATTCACCCCTCCACTTT	CASSLKTLFNSPLHF
-	TRBJ2-5	TRBD1	TRBV7-2	TGTGCCAGCAGCTTAGGGACAGGGGGCGCGGGGGAGACCCAGTACTTC	CASSLGTGGAGETQYF
few	TRBJ2-3	-	TRBV25-1	TGTGCCAGCAGCGAGTCGGCAGGGGAGGGGCAGTATTTT	CASSESAGEGQYF
-	TRBJ2-7	-	TRBV28	TGTGCCAGCAGTCGCCAGGACCCCTTATCCTACGAGCAGTACTTC	CASSRQDPLSYEQYF
-	TRBJ2-3	TRBD1	TRBV10-3	TGTGCCATCGGAGACAGGGACACAGATACGCAGTATTTT	CAIGDRDTDTQYF
-	TRBJ1-1	-	TRBV9	TGTGCCAGCAGCGGGCCGACAGGGAACACTGAAGCTTTCTTT	CASSGPTGNTEAFF
many	TRBJ1-5	TRBD1	TRBV5-6	TGTGCCAGCAGCTTGCGAGTGGGACAGGGTAATCAGCCCCAGCATTTT	CASSLRVGQGNQPQHF
once	TRBJ2-1	-	TRBV7-2	TGTGCCAGCAGCCACGTTGACAGCAATGAGCAGTTCTTC	CASSHVDSNEQFF
many	TRBJ1-6	-	TRBV27	TGTGCCAGCAGTTTCAGGGGACCGAATTCACCCCTCCACTTT	CASSFRGPNSPLHF
many	TRBJ2-5	-	TRBV7-8	TGTGCCAGCAGCTCCGGGAGTTTGGAGACCCAGTACTTC	CASSSGSLETQYF
-	TRBJ2-5	TRBD2	TRBV2	TGTGCCGGCAAAGGACTAGCGAACGACAAACAAGAGACCCAGTACTTC	CAGKGLANDKQETQYF
many	TRBJ1-1	-	TRBV3-1	TGTGCCAGCAGCCACGGGAACACTGAAGCTTTCTTT	CASSHGNTEAFF
many	TRBJ1-4	TRBD1	TRBV20-1	TGCAGTGCCGAGGGACAGGGGTTGTTTGATGAAAAACTGTTTTTT	CSAEGQGLFDEKLFF
-	TRBJ2-5	TRBD2	TRBV2	TGTGCCAGCAGTGGACTAGCGGGAGGCCCGCTGGAGACCCAGTACTTC	CASSGLAGGPLETQYF
-	TRBJ2-1	-	TRBV29-1	TGCAGGGGACCGACAGACAATGAGCAGTTCTTC	CRGPTDNEQFF
-	TRBJ2-1	-	TRBV7-9	TGTGCCAGCAGCTTAACGCGGGGCACCTACAATGAGCAGTTCTTC	CASSLTRGTYNEQFF
-	TRBJ2-1	-	TRBV7-9	TGTGCCAGCAGCTTAGTGGGCGGAAGGTTCTACAATGAGCAGTTCTTC	CASSLVGGRFYNEQFF
many	TRBJ1-3	TRBD1	TRBV20-1	TGCAGTGCTAGGGTCGGACAGGGATTAGGGTCTGGAAACACCATATATTTT	CSARVGQGLGSGNTIYF
-	TRBJ1-4	-	TRBV29-1	TGCAGCGTCCGCGGCCGACTTAATAAAAAGCTGTTTTTT	CSVRGRLNKKLFF
-	TRBJ1-3	-	TRBV29-1	TGCAGCAGTTTAGGGGTACGATCCTCTGGAAACACCATATATTTT	CSSLGVRSSGNTIYF
many	TRBJ1-4	-	TRBV7-9	TGTGCCAGCAGCCGTAGGGGGACCGATGCAACTAATGAAAAACTGTTTTTT	CASSRRGTDATNEKLFF
-	TRBJ2-5	-	TRBV6-2/TRBV6-3	TGTGCCAGCAGTTCTAGGGCGGGTGAGGAGACCCAGTACTTC	CASSSRAGEETQYF
few	TRBJ2-5	-	TRBV4-1	TGCGCCAGCAGCCAATCTGCGAGTGTCCTATTACAAGAGACCCAGTACTTC	CASSQSASVLLQETQYF
-	TRBJ1-1	-	TRBV14	TGTGCCAGCAGCCCAAGAGGGTTTACTTTAGGCGGCACTGAAGCTTTCTTT	CASSPRGFTLGGTEAFF
many	TRBJ1-6	TRBD1	TRBV5-6	TGTGCCAGCAGCTTGGCAGGGACAGGTTCACCCCTCCACTTT	CASSLAGTGSPLHF
-	TRBJ2-7	-	TRBV20-1	TGCAGTGCTAGGGAAACAGGGACGCCCTACGAGCAGTACTTC	CSARETGTPYEQYF
-	TRBJ1-5	-	TRBV18	TGTGCCAGCTCACCCGGGGCAGACAATCAGCCCCAGCATTTT	CASSPGADNQPQHF
once	TRBJ2-7	-	TRBV24-1	TGTGCCACCAGTGATCTGAACAGGGCCTTCTGCTTC	CATSDLNRAFCF
many	TRBJ2-5	TRBD2	TRBV7-8	TGTGCCAGCAGCGCTATTTCCAGCGGGAGGGCCCAAGAGACCCAGTACTTC	CASSAISSGRAQETQYF
many	TRBJ2-7	TRBD2	TRBV7-2	TGTGCCAGCAGCTCGGGACTAGCGGGAGAGGCCGAGCAGTACTTC	CASSSGLAGEAEQYF
-	TRBJ2-1	-	TRBV2	TGTGCCAGCAGTGAGGGATTCCGCTACAATGAGCAGTTCTTC	CASSEGFRYNEQFF
many	TRBJ2-7	TRBD2	TRBV7-2	TGTGCCAGCAGCTTAAGTAGGGGCGGGAGATACCACGAGCAGTACTTC	CASSLSRGGRYHEQYF